Shown below are 9 T cell receptor beta chains from a single sample sequenced in a study of cytomegalovirus exposure and HLA in healthy donors. This PCR relied on a set of 60 Vbeta primers and 13 Jbeta primers. The protocol was immunoSEQ multiplex PCR, while the TCRdb copy is restricted to in-frame clones and leaves out a portion. Of approximately 150,000 clones in the sample, about 79% were seen once. The sample was PBMCs. The receptors here all came from a man aged 35 to 55 in good health and CMV-seropositive.

This chain joins TRBV6-1 and TRBJ2-7, with 14 bases lining up with TRBD2. CDR1 and CDR2 from the germline V gene are MNHNS and SASEGT. CDR3 size: 15 residues. The junction had 3 bases not matched to a gene; V was cut back by 4 bases and J by 4 bases. As DNA, the CDR3 is TGTGCCAGCAGTGCCCGGACTAGCGGGGGGTACGAGCAGTACTTC. It translates to CASSARTSGGYEQYF.

The chain couples TRBV7-6 to TRBJ2-7, with D possibly being TRBD1 (6 bases). Germline lookup yields CDR1 SGHVS and CDR2 FNYEAQ. Trimming shortened V by 6 bases and J by 6 bases, and 21 bases separated the two germline ends. The CDR3 is 15 residues long. This CDR3 reads CASRRLRDTRAEQYF. The CDR3 bases are TGTGCCAGCAGAAGACTCCGGGACACTCGAGCCGAGCAGTACTTC.

This clone was seen just once. The chain links TRBV6-6 to TRBJ2-3; perhaps TRBD2 as D (5 bases). Deletions cut 6 bases from V and 4 bases from J, with 17 bases between. CDR1 and CDR2 from the germline V gene are MNHNY and SVGAGI (reference sequence). The CDR3 is 15 residues long. CDR3 sequence reads: CASRLSGTAPDTQYF. The CDR3 coding sequence is TGTGCCAGCAGATTGAGCGGAACGGCTCCAGATACGCAGTATTTT.

The rearrangement links TRBV28 to TRBJ2-7; TRBD2 agrees at 11 bases. Germline V gene sequence: CDR1 MDHEN, CDR2 SYDVKM. This CDR3 is 14 amino acids long. The V segment lost 8 bases and the J segment 3 bases; nucleotides outside the gene matches: 6. CDR3 nucleotide sequence: TGTGCCAGCTGTACTAGCGGGAGTATCTACGAGCAGTACTTC. Translated, it gives CASCTSGSIYEQYF.

The chain recombines TRBV11-2 with TRBJ2-4; D might be TRBD2 (7 bases). CDR1 is SGHAT and CDR2 is FQNNGV in the germline V gene. The CDR3 totals 16 residues. V gave up 1 base and J gave up 6 bases, with 16 bases separating them. The CDR3 region is CASSLVIRGAGNIQYF. The CDR3 DNA reads TGTGCCAGCAGCTTAGTCATTCGGGGGGCGGGAAACATTCAGTACTTC.

The chain combines TRBV11-2 with TRBJ2-7, with 7 bases matching TRBD2. Trimming at V came to 6 bases and at J to 3 bases, leaving 20 bases not matched to a gene. The CDR3 spans 18 residues. Germline V gene sequence: CDR1 SGHAT, CDR2 FQNNGV. In nucleotides, the CDR3 is TGTGCCAGCAGTCAACTGCGGCCGGTGCTAGCGGAGGACTACGAGCAGTACTTC. It translates to CASSQLRPVLAEDYEQYF. Complete variable domain (other parts from reference TRBV11-2 and TRBJ2-7): EAGVAQSPRYKIIEKRQSVAFWCNPISGHATLYWYQQILGQGPKLLIQFQNNGVVDDSQLPKDRFSAERLKGVDSTLKIQPAKLEDSAVYLCASSQLRPVLAEDYEQYFGPGTRLTVT.

This sequence joins TRBV14 and TRBJ1-4; unclear D gene. CDR3 length: 14 residues. Germline CDR1 reads SGHDN; CDR2 reads FVKESK. V was shortened by 1 base and J by 7 bases, with 10 bases between the two germline ends. As DNA, the CDR3 is TGTGCCAGCAGCCAAGTGGAGGGTGGTGAAAAACTGTTTTTT. Residues: CASSQVEGGEKLFF.

This chain connects TRBV5-4 to TRBJ2-2, with 9 positions matching TRBD1. The J segment lost 6 bases and the V segment lost 0 bases, leaving 3 bases of the junction unmatched. The CDR3 is 15 amino acids. Germline-derived CDR1 and CDR2 are SGHNT and YYREEE (reference sequence). The DNA for the CDR3 is TGTGCCAGCAGCTTGGGGGGACAGGGCGCCGGGGAGCTGTTTTTT. Translated: CASSLGGQGAGELFF. Complete variable domain (other parts from reference TRBV5-4 and TRBJ2-2): ETGVTQSPTHLIKTRGQQVTLRCSSQSGHNTVSWYQQALGQGPQFIFQYYREEENGRGNFPPRFSGLQFPNYSSELNVNALELDDSALYLCASSLGGQGAGELFFGEGSRLTVL.

With respect to this clone: The junction and the germline gene differ at one end; a read error may be behind it. J is TRBJ2-6 and V is TRBV6-1; tentatively, D is TRBD1 (5 bases). CDR3 size: 15 residues. CDR1 and CDR2 from the germline V gene are MNHNS and SASEGT. The CDR3 protein is CASSERLSGANGLTF. The CDR3 region has the DNA TGTGCCAGCAGTGAAAGGCTCTCTGGGGCCAACGGCCTGACTTTC.